The entry below gives a single T cell receptor (beta chain) sequence along with its context. Its antigen remains undetermined. Base-call qualities are not available, and no considerably larger clone is one nucleotide away. The data are from a study of shared clonotypes between healthy human individuals (dated by TCRdb to the early 2020s). Context from the whole study: The cohort included three men and a couple of women between 18 and 49 years of age. Each donor's leukapheresis produced roughly between about 0.9 and 9.5 billion PBMCs. To estimate repertoire size and how much clonotypes are shared between individuals, the study performed deep sequencing of blood TCR repertoires from a few healthy adults. To increase sequencing depth and limit assay-specific biases, different laboratories used diverse techniques to prepare libraries and sequence TCR repertoires. Beyond this particular receptor, the publication reports: The small number of donors limited the genetic and exposure-history diversity represented. Sampling was restricted to blood, and TCR repertoires in tissues likely differ from the TCR repertoires found in blood. Pairwise subsampling led to the expectation that sequencing depth would affect the degree of clonotype sharing among donors.

Using the deep immunoSEQ assay, TCR CDR3 regions were amplified from genomic DNA by multiplex PCR. Genomic DNA extracted from each cell subset was distributed evenly over all wells of several immunoSEQ 96-well plates, and each plate served as one replicate. For unsorted PBMC, roughly 270 ng genomic DNA, equal to 30,000 or so T cell genomes, was loaded into each replicate PCR. Ten immunoSEQ deep assay plates were used to sequence the unsorted PBMC genomic DNA. Purified libraries were quantified with a Qubit 3.0 fluorometer, sized on a Bioanalyzer 2100, and re-quantified with the KAPA Library Quantification kit. Every immunoSEQ 96-well plate was sequenced on a separate single-read 150-cycle Illumina NextSeq 550 flow cell. The paper's data handling went like this. Because only junctional sequences without quality scores were contained in the immunoSEQ output, filtering matching that applied to full-length reads could not be performed. Sequences were annotated with PyIR, a Python wrapper for IgBLAST v1.9, using IMGT germline references to assign V/J genes and CDR3. Reads were removed for weak V/J assignments (E-value above 1e-6), missing CDR3, stop codons, out-of-frame junctions, or ambiguous translated residues. A V3J clonotype was defined by an identical inferred V gene, J gene, and CDR3 amino acid sequence. Percentage overlap between repertoires was calculated by dividing the number of shared unique clonotypes by the size of the smaller repertoire. Repertoire richness was assessed with RTK rarefaction, the Chao1 estimator, and Recon v2.1 estimates of unobserved clonotypes. The immuneACCESS repertoire file appears here via TCRdb, limited to in-frame rearrangements. These files lack a portion of the clones; in checked studies, under half of the deficit traces to unresolved V genes, and the cause of the others is not known. From that table come the V and J calls and clone size; the DNA was used to work out D and trimming. Counted in this sample were a few hundred thousand clones; roughly three quarters of them appeared once. 12% of the sample rests with the top ten.

The donors were healthy, HIV-negative adults with no recently reported acute infections or vaccinations. All donors were Caucasian adults living in Nashville, Tennessee, USA. For unsorted samples, 80 million to 100 million PBMCs were counted, and genomic DNA was extracted using the QIAamp DNA Blood Mini kit. Blood was collected by leukapheresis, and PBMCs were isolated by Ficoll-Histopaque density gradient centrifugation and then cryopreserved in liquid nitrogen vapor phase. CDR1 MNHNS and CDR2 SASEGT were looked up in the germline V gene. V has 7 bases trimmed and J has 5 bases trimmed; junction bases matching no gene number 12. The CDR3 holds 15 amino acids from the cysteine to the phenylalanine. Just the 45-base CDR3 DNA is kept, in frame starting at base 1.

The sequenced sample consisted of PBMCs. The sequence came from a woman aged 40 to 49 in good health. Some clones in this sample may be carry-over from other donors' samples. The chain is assembled from TRBV6-1 and TRBJ1-1; 8 bases in between match TRBD1. In nucleotides, the sequence is TGTGCCAGCAACCCGACAGGGGCGGGGGGAACTGAAGCTTTCTTT. Translated, this gives CASNPTGAGGTEAFF.